The sequence of this TCR beta chain was determined in a study of shared clonotypes between healthy human individuals. General study results and limits: The researchers took only blood, and tissue repertoires probably look different.

Profiling relied on immunoSEQ multiplex PCR, and the TCRdb table lists in-frame clones only, not all of them. The data show under 600,000 clones, with 95% to 96% seen just once and about 0.059% held by the top ten. Per germline, CDR1 SGHRS and CDR2 YFSETQ. The length of the CDR3 is 18 residues. V dropped 2 bases and J dropped 0; count of bases not matched to a gene: 13. With regard to this clone: Antigen: not known.

The sequence was obtained from a woman aged 25-40 years in good health. The source material was naive CD4+ T cells sorted from blood. Sample subset: CD45RA+ positively selected. The chain has TRBV5-1 and TRBJ1-2, with 7 bases lining up with TRBD1. The DNA of the CDR3 is TGCGCCAGCAGCTTATTTGGTGGGGGACAGCTCTCTAACTATGGCTACACCTTC. Its protein is CASSLFGGGQLSNYGYTF.